The clone carrying this TCR beta chain has a handful of counts. Data came from immunoSEQ multiplex PCR; TCRdb stores just in-frame clones and leaves some out. The sample contains over 55,000 clones, around 80% of which appear only once. The data are from a study of OX40 agonist ivuxolimab in advanced cancers. Specimen: CD4+ or CD8+ T cells sorted from blood, collected in a trial of the OX40 agonist ivuxolimab. The sequence was obtained from an adult with an advanced solid tumor such as melanoma, head and neck, liver or kidney cancer.

In DNA, the CDR3 is TGTGCCAGCAGTGGCTCGGAAGACGAGCAGTACTTC. Protein product: CASSGSEDEQYF. The chain is built from TRBV6-1 and TRBJ2-7; D remains ambiguous. Germline CDR1 reads MNHNS; CDR2 reads SASEGT. This CDR3 is 12 amino acids long. Trimming stripped 4 bases from V and 5 bases from J, with 9 bases between.